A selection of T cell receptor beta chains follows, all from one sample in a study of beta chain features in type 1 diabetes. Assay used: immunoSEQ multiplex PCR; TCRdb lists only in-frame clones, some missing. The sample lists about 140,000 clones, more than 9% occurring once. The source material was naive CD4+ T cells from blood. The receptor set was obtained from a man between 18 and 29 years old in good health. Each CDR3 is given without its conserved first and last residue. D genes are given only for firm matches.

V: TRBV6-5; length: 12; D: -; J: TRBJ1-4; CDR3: ASSYGLYKEKLF
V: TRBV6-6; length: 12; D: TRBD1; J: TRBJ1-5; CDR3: ARRTGRVDQPQH
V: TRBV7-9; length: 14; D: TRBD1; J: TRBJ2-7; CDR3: ASSFLGTGASYEQY
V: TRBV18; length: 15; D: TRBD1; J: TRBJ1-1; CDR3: ASSPLIPRDRYTEAF
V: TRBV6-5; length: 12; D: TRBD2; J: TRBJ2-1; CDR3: AIYSGGTDNEQF
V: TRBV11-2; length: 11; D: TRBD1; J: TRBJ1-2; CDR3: ASSLTGADGYT
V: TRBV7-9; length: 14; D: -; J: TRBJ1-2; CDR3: ASSLVGTPVGYGYT
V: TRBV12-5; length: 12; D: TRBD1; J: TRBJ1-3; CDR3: ASGLWTGGYTIY
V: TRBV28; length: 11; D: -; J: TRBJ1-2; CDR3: ASSFQGSYGYT
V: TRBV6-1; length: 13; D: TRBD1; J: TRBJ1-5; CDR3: ASSEMPGTGQPQH
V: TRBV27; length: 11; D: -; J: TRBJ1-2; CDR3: ASSLYRYYGYT
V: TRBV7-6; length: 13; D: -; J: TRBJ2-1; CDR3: ASSLGGGVYNEQF
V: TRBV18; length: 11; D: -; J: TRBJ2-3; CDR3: ASSPPGADTQY
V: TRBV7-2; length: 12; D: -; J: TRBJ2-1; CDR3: ASSRGTSYNEQF
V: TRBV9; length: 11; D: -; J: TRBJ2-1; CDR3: ASSVGALPGQF
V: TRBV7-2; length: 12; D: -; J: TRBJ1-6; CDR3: ASSLGSHNSPLH
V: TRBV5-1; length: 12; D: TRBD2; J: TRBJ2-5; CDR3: ASSPSGTGETQY
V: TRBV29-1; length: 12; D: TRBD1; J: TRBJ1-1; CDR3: STRDRGLNTEAF
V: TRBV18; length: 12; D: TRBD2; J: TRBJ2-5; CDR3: ASSPGTSGETQY
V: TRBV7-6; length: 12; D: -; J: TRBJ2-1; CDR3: ASSLLAQSNEQF
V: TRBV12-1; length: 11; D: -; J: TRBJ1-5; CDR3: ASIRKRYQPQH
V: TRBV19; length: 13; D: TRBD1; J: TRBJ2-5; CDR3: ASSLRQGSGGTQY
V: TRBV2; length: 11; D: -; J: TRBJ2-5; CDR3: ASLGAGLETQY
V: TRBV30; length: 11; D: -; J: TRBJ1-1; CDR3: AWSEQGPTEAF
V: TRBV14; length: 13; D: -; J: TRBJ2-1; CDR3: ASSQAGLTVWEQF
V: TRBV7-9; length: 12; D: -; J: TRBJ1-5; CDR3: ASSPTAMWEPQH
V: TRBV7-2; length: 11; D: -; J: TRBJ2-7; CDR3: ASSGQQGDEQY
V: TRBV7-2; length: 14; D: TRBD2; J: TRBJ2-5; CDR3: ASSLARLAGGWTQY
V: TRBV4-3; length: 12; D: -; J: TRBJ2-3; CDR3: ASSQSGGPDTQY
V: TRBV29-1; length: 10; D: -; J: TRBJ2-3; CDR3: SVEDTGDTQY
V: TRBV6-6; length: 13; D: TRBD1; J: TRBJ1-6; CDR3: ASSYLGTGGSPLH
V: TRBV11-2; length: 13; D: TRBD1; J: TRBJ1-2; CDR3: ASSLFGDSPYGYT
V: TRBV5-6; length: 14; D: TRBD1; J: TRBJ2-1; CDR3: ASSIGTDRAYNEQF
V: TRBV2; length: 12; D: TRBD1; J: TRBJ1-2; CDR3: ASTQTGSSDGYT
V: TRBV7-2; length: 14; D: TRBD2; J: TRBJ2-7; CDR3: ASTQMVTSGPLEQY
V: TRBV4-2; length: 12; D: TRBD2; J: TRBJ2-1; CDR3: ASSQGTSNNEQF
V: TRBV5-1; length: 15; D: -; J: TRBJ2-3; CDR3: ASSSGIRGGRTDTQY
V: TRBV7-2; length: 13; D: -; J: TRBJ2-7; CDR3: ASSLAPGTTYEQY
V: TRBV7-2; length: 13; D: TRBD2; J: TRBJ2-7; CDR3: ASSLEGLAIYEQY
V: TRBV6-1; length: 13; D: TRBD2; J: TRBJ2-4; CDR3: ASSEGGLARNIQY
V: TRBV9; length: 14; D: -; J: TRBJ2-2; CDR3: ASSVRTDPNTGELF